One TCR beta chain is described in this entry. The antigen remains undetermined. The record originates from a study of tumor and adjacent non-tumor tissue in lung cancer. For the study at large: Aged about 30 to 76 years, patients included 10 men and roughly 5 women with stage I to III disease. Approximately 4 million productive TCRbeta reads were obtained per sample on average.

No cell sorting was done before RNA was extracted from the tissue. Chemotherapy-naive patients with new lung cancer underwent thoracic surgery in China, August–late 2014. Findings of the study overall: Significantly higher TCR diversity was found in tumor than normal lung.

The library came from three nested PCR rounds adapted from ARM-PCR protocols. Each CDR3 protein is one row after TCRdb ran MiXCR on the multiplex PCR reads. This table holds fewer than 100,000 distinct CDR3 sequences, around 77% found once. The V end was cut by 5 bases, the J end by 5 bases, with 19 bases between. Germline V gene data show CDR1 as SGHAT and CDR2 as FQNNGV. The CDR3 totals 15 residues. The chain is built from TRBV11-2 and TRBJ2-7, with a weak D call TRBD2 (5 bases). Sequencing was carried out using lung tumor tissue. This receptor was obtained from a woman aged 40-49 years with non-small cell lung cancer. DNA of the CDR3: TGTGCCAGCAGCCTGGCTGCTAGTGGGGAGCACGAGCAGTACTTC. Protein sequence: CASSLAASGEHEQYF.